This T cell receptor beta chain was profiled in a study of brain T cells in children with intractable seizures. The study's findings and limits: Clones missing pre-surgery may reflect undersampling of that blood sample.

The time point is: blood from clinic visit 5 months post-surgery; TSC patient then seizure free. Pre-surgery treatment included at least one anti-epileptic drug. Between the trimmed V and J ends, which lost 1 base and 6 bases, there was a span of 7 bases. The germline V gene encodes CDR1 MGHDK and CDR2 SYGVNS. The CDR3 runs 12 residues. A note on this clone: Its antigen is not known.

Data came from immunoSEQ multiplex PCR; TCRdb stores just in-frame clones and leaves some out. The repertoire consists of hundreds of thousands of clones, with over 90% occurring once and the leading ten covering roughly 6%. The specimen comprised peripheral blood, sampled roughly 5 months after surgery. The TCR sequence derives from a boy under two years old with tuberous sclerosis and intractable seizures. V gene TRBV25-1 combines with J gene TRBJ2-7, with D unclear. The DNA for the CDR3 is TGTGCCAGCAGTGAATCAGCGACCGAGCAGTACTTC. It translates to CASSESATEQYF.